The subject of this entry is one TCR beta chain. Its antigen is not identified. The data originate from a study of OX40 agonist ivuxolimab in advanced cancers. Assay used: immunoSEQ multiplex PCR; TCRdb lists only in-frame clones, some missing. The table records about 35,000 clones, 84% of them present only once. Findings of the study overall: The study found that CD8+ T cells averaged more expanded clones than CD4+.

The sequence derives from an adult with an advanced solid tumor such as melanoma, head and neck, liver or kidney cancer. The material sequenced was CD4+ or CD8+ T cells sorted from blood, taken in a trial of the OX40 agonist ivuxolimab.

CDR3 in DNA: TGCGCCAGCAGCAATCCGGGACTAGCGGGAGTCAATGAGCAGTTCTTC. As protein: CASSNPGLAGVNEQFF. The rearrangement joins TRBV5-1 to TRBJ2-1; 14 bases line up with TRBD2. The germline V gene encodes CDR1 SGHRS and CDR2 YFSETQ. V gave up 4 bases and J gave up 6 bases; unmatched junction bases: 6. There are 16 residues in the CDR3.